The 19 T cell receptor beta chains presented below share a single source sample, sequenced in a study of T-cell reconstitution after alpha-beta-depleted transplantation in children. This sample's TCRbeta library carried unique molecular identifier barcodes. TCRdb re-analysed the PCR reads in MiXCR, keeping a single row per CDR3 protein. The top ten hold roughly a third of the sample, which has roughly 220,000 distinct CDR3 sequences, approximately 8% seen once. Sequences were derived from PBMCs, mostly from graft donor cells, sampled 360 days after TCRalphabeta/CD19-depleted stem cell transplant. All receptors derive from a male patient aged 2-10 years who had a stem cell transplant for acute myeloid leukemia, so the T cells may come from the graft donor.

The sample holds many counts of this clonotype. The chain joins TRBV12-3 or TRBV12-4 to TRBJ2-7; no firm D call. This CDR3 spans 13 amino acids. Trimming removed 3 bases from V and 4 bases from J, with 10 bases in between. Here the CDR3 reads CASSFFTPYEQYF. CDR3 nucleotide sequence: TGTGCCAGCAGTTTTTTCACCCCTTACGAGCAGTACTTC.

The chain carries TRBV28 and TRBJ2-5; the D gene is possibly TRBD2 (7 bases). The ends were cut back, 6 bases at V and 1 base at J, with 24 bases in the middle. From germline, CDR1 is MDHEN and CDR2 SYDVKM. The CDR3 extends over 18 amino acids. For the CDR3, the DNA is TGTGCCAGCAGACGTTGGAAGGGGGGGCCCGCGGGCCAAGAGACCCAGTACTTC. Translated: CASRRWKGGPAGQETQYF.

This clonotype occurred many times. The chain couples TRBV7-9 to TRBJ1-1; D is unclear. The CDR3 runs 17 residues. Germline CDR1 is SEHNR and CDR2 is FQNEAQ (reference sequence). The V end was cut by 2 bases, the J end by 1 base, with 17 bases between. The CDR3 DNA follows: TGTGCCAGCAGCTTACCGCTGACAAAAGGACCGAACACTGAAGCTTTCTTT. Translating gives CASSLPLTKGPNTEAFF.

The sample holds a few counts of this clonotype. CDR3 in DNA: TGTGCCAGCCAGTCTTATGATTCGGGACAGGGGAGGAACACTGAAGCTTTCTTT. It codes for CASQSYDSGQGRNTEAFF. J is TRBJ1-1 and V is TRBV27; 10 nucleotides line up with TRBD1. CDR1 is MNHEY, CDR2 SMNVEV, per germline (reference sequence). The trim removed 8 bases at V and 1 base at J, leaving 16 bases unmatched. CDR3 length equals 18 residues.

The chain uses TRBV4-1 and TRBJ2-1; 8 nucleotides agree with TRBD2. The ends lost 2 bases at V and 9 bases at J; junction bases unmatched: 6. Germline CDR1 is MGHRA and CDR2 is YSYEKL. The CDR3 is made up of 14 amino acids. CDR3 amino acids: CASSQSIGRAEQFF. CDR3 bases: TGCGCCAGCAGCCAATCAATCGGGAGGGCTGAGCAGTTCTTC.

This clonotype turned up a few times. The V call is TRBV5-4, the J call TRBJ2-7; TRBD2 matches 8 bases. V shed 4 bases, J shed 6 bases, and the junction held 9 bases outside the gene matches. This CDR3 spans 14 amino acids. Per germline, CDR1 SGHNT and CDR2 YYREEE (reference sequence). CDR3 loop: CASSRREVLGEQYF. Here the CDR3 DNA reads TGTGCCAGCAGCCGGCGGGAGGTGTTGGGCGAGCAGTACTTC.

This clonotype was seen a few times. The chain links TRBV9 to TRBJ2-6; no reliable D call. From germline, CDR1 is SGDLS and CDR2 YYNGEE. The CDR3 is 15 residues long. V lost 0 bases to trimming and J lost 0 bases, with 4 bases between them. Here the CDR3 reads CASSVDFSGANVLTF. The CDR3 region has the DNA TGTGCCAGCAGCGTAGACTTCTCTGGGGCCAACGTCCTGACTTTC.

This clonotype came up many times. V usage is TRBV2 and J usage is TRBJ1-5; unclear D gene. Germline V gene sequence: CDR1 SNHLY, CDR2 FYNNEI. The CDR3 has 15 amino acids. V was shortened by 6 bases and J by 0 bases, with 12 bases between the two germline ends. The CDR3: CASRFKVDSNQPQHF. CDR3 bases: TGTGCCAGCAGATTTAAAGTCGATAGCAATCAGCCCCAGCATTTT.

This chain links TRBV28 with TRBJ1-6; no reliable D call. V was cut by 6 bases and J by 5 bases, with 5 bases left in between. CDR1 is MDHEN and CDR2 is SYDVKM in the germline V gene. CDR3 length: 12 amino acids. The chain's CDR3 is CASRYNNSPLHF. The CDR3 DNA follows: TGTGCCAGCAGATATAATAATTCACCCCTCCACTTT.

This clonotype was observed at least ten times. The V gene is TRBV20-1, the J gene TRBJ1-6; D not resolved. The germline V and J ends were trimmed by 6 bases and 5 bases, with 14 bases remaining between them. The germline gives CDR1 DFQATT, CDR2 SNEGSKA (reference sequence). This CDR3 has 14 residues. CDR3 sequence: CSAIAGSNNSPLHF. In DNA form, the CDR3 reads TGCAGTGCCATAGCCGGCAGTAATAATTCACCCCTCCACTTT.

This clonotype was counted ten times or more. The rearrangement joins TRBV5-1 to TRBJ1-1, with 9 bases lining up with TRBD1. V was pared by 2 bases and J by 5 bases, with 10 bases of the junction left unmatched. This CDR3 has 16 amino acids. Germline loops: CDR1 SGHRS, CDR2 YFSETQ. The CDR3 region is CASSLSTGGVRTEAFF. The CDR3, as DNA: TGCGCCAGCAGCTTATCCACAGGGGGCGTGAGGACTGAAGCTTTCTTT.

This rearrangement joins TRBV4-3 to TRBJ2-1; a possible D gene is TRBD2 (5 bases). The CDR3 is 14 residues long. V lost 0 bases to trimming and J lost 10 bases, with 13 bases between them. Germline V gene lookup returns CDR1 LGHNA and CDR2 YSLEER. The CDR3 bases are TGCGCCAGCAGCCAAGATTTAATAGGGAGCGAGCAGTTCTTC. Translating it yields CASSQDLIGSEQFF.

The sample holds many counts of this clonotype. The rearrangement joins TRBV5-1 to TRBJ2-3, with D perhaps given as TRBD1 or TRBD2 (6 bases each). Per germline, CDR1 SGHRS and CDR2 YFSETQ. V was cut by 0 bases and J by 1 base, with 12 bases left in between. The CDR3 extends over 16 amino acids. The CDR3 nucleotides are TGCGCCAGCAGCTTGGTAATAGGGGGGCGCACAGATACGCAGTATTTT. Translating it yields CASSLVIGGRTDTQYF.

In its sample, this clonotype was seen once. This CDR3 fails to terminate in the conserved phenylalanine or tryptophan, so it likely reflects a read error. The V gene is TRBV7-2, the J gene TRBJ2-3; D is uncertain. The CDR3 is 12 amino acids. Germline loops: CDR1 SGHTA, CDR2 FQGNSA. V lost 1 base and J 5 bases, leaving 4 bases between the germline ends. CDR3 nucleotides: TGTGCCAGCAGCTTAGGTAGAGATACGCAGTATCTT. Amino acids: CASSLGRDTQYL.

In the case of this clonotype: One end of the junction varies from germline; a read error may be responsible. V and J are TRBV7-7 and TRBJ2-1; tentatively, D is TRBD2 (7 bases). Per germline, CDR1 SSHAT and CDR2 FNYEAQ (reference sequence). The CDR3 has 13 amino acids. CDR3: CASSSGGLNEQFF. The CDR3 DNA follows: TGTGCTAGCAGCTCCGGGGGGCTCAATGAGCAGTTCTTC.

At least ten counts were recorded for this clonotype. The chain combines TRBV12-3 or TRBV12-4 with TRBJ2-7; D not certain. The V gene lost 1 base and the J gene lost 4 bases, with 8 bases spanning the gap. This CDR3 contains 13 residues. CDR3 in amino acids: CASSLEAGYEQYV. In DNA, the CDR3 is TGTGCCAGCAGTTTAGAGGCAGGATACGAGCAGTACGTC.

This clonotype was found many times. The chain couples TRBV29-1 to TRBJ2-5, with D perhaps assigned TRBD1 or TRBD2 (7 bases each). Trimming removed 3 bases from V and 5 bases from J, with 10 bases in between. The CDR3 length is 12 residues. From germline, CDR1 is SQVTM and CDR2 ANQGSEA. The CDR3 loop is CSVEQGGETQYF. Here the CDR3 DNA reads TGCAGCGTTGAGCAGGGGGGGGAGACCCAGTACTTC.

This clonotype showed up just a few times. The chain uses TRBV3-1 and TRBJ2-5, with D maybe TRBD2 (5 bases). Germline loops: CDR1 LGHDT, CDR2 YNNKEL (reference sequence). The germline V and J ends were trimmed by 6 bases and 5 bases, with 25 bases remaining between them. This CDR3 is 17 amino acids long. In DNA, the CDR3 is TGTGCCAGCAGACCTAATACGCGGGCAGATGACTGGGAGACCCAGTACTTC. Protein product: CASRPNTRADDWETQYF.

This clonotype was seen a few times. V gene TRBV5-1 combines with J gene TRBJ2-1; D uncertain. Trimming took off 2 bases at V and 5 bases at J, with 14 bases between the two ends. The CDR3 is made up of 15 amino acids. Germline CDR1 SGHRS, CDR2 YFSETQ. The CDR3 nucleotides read TGCGCCAGCAGCTTCCGGGCCCTTAAGGACAATGAGCAGTTCTTC. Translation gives CASSFRALKDNEQFF. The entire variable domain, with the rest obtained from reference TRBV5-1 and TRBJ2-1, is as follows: KAGVTQTPRYLIKTRGQQVTLSCSPISGHRSVSWYQQTPGQGLQFLFEYFSETQRNKGNFPGRFSGRQFSNSRSEMNVSTLELGDSALYLCASSFRALKDNEQFFGPGTRLTVL.